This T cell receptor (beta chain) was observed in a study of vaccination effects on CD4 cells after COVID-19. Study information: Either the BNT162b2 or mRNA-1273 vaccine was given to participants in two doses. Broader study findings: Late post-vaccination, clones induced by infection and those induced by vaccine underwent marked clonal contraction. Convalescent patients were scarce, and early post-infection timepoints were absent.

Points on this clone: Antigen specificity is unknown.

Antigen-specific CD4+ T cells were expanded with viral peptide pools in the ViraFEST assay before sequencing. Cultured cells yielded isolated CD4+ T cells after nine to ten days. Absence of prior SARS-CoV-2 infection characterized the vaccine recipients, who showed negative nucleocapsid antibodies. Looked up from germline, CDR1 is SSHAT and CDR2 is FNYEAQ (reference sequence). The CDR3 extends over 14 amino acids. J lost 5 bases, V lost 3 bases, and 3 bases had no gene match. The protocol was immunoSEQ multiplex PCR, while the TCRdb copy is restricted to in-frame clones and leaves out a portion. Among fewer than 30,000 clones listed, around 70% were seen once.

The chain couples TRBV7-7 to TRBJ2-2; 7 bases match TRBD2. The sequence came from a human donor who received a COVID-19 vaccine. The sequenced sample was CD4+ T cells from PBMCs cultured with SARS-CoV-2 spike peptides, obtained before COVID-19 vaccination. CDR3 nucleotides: TGTGCCAGCAGCTTGCGGGAGTTGACCGGGGAGCTGTTTTTT. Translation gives CASSLRELTGELFF.